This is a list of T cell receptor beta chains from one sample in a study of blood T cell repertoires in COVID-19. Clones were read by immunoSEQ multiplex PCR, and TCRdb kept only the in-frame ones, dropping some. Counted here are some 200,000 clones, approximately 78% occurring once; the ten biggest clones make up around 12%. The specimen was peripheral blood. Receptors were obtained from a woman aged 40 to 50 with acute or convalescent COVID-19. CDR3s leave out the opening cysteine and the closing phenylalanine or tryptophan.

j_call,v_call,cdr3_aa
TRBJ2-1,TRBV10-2,ASSPMGGLGDEQF
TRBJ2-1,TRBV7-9,ASSWGLAGQNEQF
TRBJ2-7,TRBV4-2,ASSQVARDSYEQY
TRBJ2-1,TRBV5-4,ASSLGGSSYNEQF
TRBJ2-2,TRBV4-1,ASSLRSAGELF
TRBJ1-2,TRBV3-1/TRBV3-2,ASSQDGSRGISYGYT
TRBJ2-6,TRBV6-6,ASTGGDGSGANVLT
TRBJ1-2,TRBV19,ATQGGSNYGYT
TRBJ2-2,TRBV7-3,ASSLQLGPETGELF
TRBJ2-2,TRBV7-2,ASSLATGFTGELF
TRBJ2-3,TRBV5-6,ASSFRTSRYTDTQY
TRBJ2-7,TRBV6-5,ASSELISYEQY
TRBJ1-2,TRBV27,ASSRDRGLWDGYT
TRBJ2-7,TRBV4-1,ASSPPWGGGPEYEQY
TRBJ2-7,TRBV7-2,ASSGGGSSYEQY
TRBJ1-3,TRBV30,AFDSYPSGNTIY
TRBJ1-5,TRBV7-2,ASSAGTGSQPQH
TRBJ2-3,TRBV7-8,ASSIQDRGPDTQY
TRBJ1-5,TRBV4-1,ASSQTETNQPQH
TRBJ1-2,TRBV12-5,ASVGQGGYGYT
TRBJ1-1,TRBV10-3,AISDPPGSIAEAF
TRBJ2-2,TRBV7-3,ASSLNARGQGDTGELF
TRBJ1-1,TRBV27,ASRQGGTEAF
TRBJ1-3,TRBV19,ASSTRQASSGNTIY
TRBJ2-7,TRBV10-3,AISETGGQDEQY
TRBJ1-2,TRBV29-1,SSEQGNGYT
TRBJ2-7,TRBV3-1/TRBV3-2,ASSQDLASVVLGQQY
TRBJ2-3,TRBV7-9,ASSPVSGSPDTQY
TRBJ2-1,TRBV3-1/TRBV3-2,ASSQHTSIPSYNEQF
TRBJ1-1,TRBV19,ASSFAGGTGIVAF
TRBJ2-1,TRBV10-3,ATNSPEITTGEQF
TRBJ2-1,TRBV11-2,ASSLSGHANEQF
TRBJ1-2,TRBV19,ASSPFPGQTYGYT
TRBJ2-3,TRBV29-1,SVEIPLTEQGTDTQY
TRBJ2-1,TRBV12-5,ASGFRGDEQF
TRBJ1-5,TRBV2,ASSEAHGGGNQPQH
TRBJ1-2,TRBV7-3,ASSEGVQGEGYT
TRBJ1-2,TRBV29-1,SVQGQGLSYGYT
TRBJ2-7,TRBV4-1,ASSQGAYKAYEQY
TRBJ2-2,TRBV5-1,ASSFTAGTGSNTGELF
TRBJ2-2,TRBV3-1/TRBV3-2,ASSQDLDSPTGELF
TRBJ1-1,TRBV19,ASSTRQGATEAF
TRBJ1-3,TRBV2,ASKGAGGNTIY
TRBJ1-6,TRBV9,ASSVEGTGGPPLH
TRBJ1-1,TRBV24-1,ATRGQGGGEAF
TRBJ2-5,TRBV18,ASSLSSGSGETQY
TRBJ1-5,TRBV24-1,ATSDGLGYQPQH
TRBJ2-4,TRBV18,ASSPGSEYIQY
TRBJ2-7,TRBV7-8,ASSLRTVYEQY
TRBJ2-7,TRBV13,ASSPPFAGGSREQY
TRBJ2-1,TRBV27,ASSLTRYNEQF